The next 21 T cell receptor beta chains were all read from a single sample in a study of shared clonotypes between healthy human individuals. Profiling relied on immunoSEQ multiplex PCR, and the TCRdb table lists in-frame clones only, not all of them. This sample has some 2,000,000 clones, with 90% to 95% found just once. Sequenced input: naive CD4+ T cells sorted from blood. Indicated subset: CD45RA+ positively selected. The receptors come from a man between 18 and 29 years old in good health.

The V and J genes are TRBV18 and TRBJ2-5; TRBD2 matches 11 bases. Germline V lookup: CDR1 KGHSH, CDR2 LQKENI. Germline trimming cut 6 bases from V and 2 bases from J; bases unmatched to any gene: 5. The CDR3 length is 15 residues. The CDR3 region is CASSKTSGEQETQYF. The CDR3 nucleotides are TGTGCCAGCTCGAAGACTAGCGGGGAACAAGAGACCCAGTACTTC.

The chain has TRBV5-1 and TRBJ2-2, with 7 bases aligning to TRBD1. CDR3 length: 17 residues. The V and J ends lost 0 bases and 0 bases, in that order; junction bases with no gene match: 5. Germline CDR1 reads SGHRS; CDR2 reads YFSETQ. CDR3 amino acids: CASSLAGTATNTGELFF. The CDR3 bases are TGCGCCAGCAGCTTGGCCGGGACAGCTACGAACACCGGGGAGCTGTTTTTT.

This chain connects TRBV18 to TRBJ1-6; D uncertain. Germline V gene data show CDR1 as KGHSH and CDR2 as LQKENI. The length of the CDR3 is 15 residues. V was trimmed by 1 base and J by 8 bases, leaving 12 bases between them. The CDR3 region has the DNA TGTGCCAGCTCACCACAACAAGCGGCGGATTCACCCCTCCACTTT. Its translation: CASSPQQAADSPLHF.

V usage is TRBV19 and J usage is TRBJ2-7; D not resolved. V was pared by 5 bases and J by 3 bases, with 14 bases between. The CDR3 spans 14 residues. Germline V lookup: CDR1 LNHDA, CDR2 SQIVND (reference sequence). The CDR3 sequence is CASSRTVKGYEQYF. The CDR3 bases are TGTGCCAGTAGTCGTACGGTAAAAGGCTACGAGCAGTACTTC.

V usage is TRBV27 and J usage is TRBJ1-3; D possibly corresponds to TRBD1 (5 bases). CDR3 length: 15 amino acids. Germline V gene sequence: CDR1 MNHEY, CDR2 SMNVEV (reference sequence). The V end was cut by 6 bases, the J end by 3 bases, with 15 bases between. The CDR3 protein is CASSLWRGDGNTIYF. CDR3 DNA: TGTGCCAGCAGCCTCTGGAGGGGAGATGGAAACACCATATATTTT.

The chain links TRBV30 to TRBJ2-2; tentatively, D is TRBD1 (5 bases). There are 13 residues in the CDR3. From germline, CDR1 is GTSNPN and CDR2 SVGIG (reference sequence). The V end was cut by 1 base, the J end by 8 bases, with 11 bases between. The CDR3 bases are TGTGCCTGGAGTGGACAGTGGATTGGGGAGCTGTTTTTT. It translates to CAWSGQWIGELFF.

On this clone: Different DNA sequences within this sample yield the same CDR3. The chain is built from TRBV9 and TRBJ2-4; unclear D gene. Germline assignment: CDR1 SGDLS and CDR2 YYNGEE. The V and J ends lost 3 bases and 0 bases respectively, with 4 bases between them. This CDR3 has 13 amino acids. The CDR3 region has the DNA TGTGCCAGCAGCGGACTAGCCAAAAACATTCAGTACTTC. Translation gives CASSGLAKNIQYF.

The chain joins TRBV6-5 to TRBJ1-2; D not resolved. Germline CDR1 MNHEY, CDR2 SVGAGI. The ends were cut back, 7 bases at V and 6 bases at J, with 18 bases in the middle. The CDR3 totals 14 residues. CDR3 protein: CASKTDASADGYTF. CDR3 nucleotide sequence: TGTGCCAGCAAAACGGACGCATCTGCGGATGGCTACACCTTC.

This rearrangement joins TRBV28 to TRBJ2-7; 7 positions agree with TRBD1. CDR3 length: 13 amino acids. V gave up 8 bases and J gave up 6 bases; unmatched junction bases: 10. Per germline, CDR1 MDHEN and CDR2 SYDVKM. CDR3 sequence: CASHKRQGGEQYF. In DNA form, the CDR3 reads TGTGCCAGCCACAAAAGACAGGGCGGCGAGCAGTACTTC.

The chain couples TRBV11-3 to TRBJ2-7; TRBD2 matches 13 bases. CDR1 and CDR2 from the germline V gene are SGHNT and YENEEA. CDR3 size: 14 residues. The ends lost 6 bases at V and 6 bases at J; junction bases unmatched: 5. The CDR3 region has the DNA TGTGCCAGCAGGCGGACTAGCGGGAGTCCCGAGCAGTACTTC. Protein: CASRRTSGSPEQYF. The full variable domain, with the rest looked up from reference TRBV11-3 and TRBJ2-7, is EAGVVQSPRYKIIEKKQPVAFWCNPISGHNTLYWYLQNLGQGPELLIRYENEEAVDDSQLPKDRFSAERLKGVDSTLKIQPAELGDSAVYLCASRRTSGSPEQYFGPGTRLTVT.

This sequence joins TRBV4-1 and TRBJ2-1; TRBD1 agrees at 10 bases. The J segment lost 4 bases and the V segment lost 5 bases, leaving 2 bases of the junction unmatched. The CDR3 spans 14 residues. Germline assignment: CDR1 MGHRA and CDR2 YSYEKL. CDR3 in amino acids: CASSSGQGYNEQFF. CDR3 in DNA: TGCGCCAGCAGCTCGGGACAGGGGTACAATGAGCAGTTCTTC.

The rearrangement joins TRBV5-1 to TRBJ2-3; D gene unclear. Germline values: CDR1 SGHRS, CDR2 YFSETQ. The CDR3 length is 14 residues. The V end lost 0 bases, the J end lost 4 bases, and 9 bases lay between the germline ends. This chain's CDR3 is CASSLAVQPDTQYF. DNA for the CDR3: TGCGCCAGCAGCTTGGCCGTTCAACCAGATACGCAGTATTTT.

The V call is TRBV13, the J call TRBJ1-3; no clear D gene. The CDR3 has 13 amino acids. With 5 bases removed from V and 2 bases from J, the gap between germline ends came to 7 bases. The germline V gene encodes CDR1 PRHDT and CDR2 FYEKMQ (reference sequence). CDR3 sequence: CASSPLPGNTIYF. CDR3 nucleotides: TGTGCCAGCAGCCCGCTTCCTGGAAACACCATATATTTT.

The V and J genes are TRBV6-5 and TRBJ2-1; D is unclear. The length of the CDR3 is 13 residues. V was cut by 6 bases and J by 7 bases, with 13 bases left in between. The germline V gene encodes CDR1 MNHEY and CDR2 SVGAGI. CDR3 residues: CASRLGLGNEQFF. CDR3 bases: TGTGCCAGCAGGCTGGGCCTGGGGAATGAGCAGTTCTTC.

The rearrangement links TRBV4-3 to TRBJ2-1; a weak D match, TRBD2 (6 bases). Per germline, CDR1 LGHNA and CDR2 YSLEER. V lost 3 bases, J lost 6 bases, and 15 bases lay in between. This CDR3 has 15 residues. The CDR3 loop reads CASSHLRDFPNEQFF. The CDR3 DNA follows: TGCGCCAGCAGCCATCTCCGGGACTTCCCCAATGAGCAGTTCTTC.

The rearrangement uses TRBV7-2 and TRBJ1-3; 7 bases are shared with TRBD1. This CDR3 has 15 amino acids. Trimming at V came to 5 bases and at J to 3 bases, leaving 7 bases not matched to a gene. CDR1 is SGHTA and CDR2 is FQGNSA in the germline V gene. The CDR3 loop is CASSPARGLGNTIYF. The CDR3 region has the DNA TGTGCCAGCAGCCCGGCTAGGGGGCTTGGAAACACCATATATTTT.

As to this clone: The sample contains more than one DNA sequence encoding this CDR3. The chain recombines TRBV28 with TRBJ1-6; no clear D. The germline V and J ends were trimmed by 1 base and 0 bases, with 7 bases remaining between them. Germline loops: CDR1 MDHEN, CDR2 SYDVKM. This CDR3 comprises 16 residues. CDR3 residues: CASSLLGGSYNSPLHF. In DNA form, the CDR3 reads TGTGCCAGCAGTTTATTGGGCGGCTCCTATAATTCACCCCTCCACTTT.

J is TRBJ2-1 and V is TRBV7-9; 9 nucleotides align to TRBD2. CDR3 length: 15 residues. Germline trimming cut 5 bases from V and 10 bases from J; bases unmatched to any gene: 12. Looked up from germline, CDR1 is SEHNR and CDR2 is FQNEAQ (reference sequence). CDR3 sequence: CASSLRVAGEGEQFF. As DNA, the CDR3 is TGTGCCAGCAGCCTCAGGGTAGCGGGAGAGGGAGAGCAGTTCTTC.

The chain employs TRBV9 and TRBJ1-4; 10 bases fit TRBD1. Germline CDR1 reads SGDLS; CDR2 reads YYNGEE. V lost 2 bases to trimming and J lost 0 bases; unmatched junction nucleotides: 1. This CDR3 has 16 amino acids. CDR3 residues: CASSVTGGSTNEKLFF. The CDR3, as DNA: TGTGCCAGCAGCGTGACAGGGGGCTCAACTAATGAAAAACTGTTTTTT.

The J gene is TRBJ2-1, the V gene TRBV29-1; 7 nucleotides line up with TRBD2. V gave up 1 base and J gave up 7 bases; unmatched junction bases: 13. This CDR3 spans 16 amino acids. Germline V gives CDR1 SQVTM, CDR2 ANQGSEA. The CDR3 region has the DNA TGCAGCGTTGAAGGCTTGGGAGGGGCTATTTTTAATGAGCAGTTCTTC. This codes for CSVEGLGGAIFNEQFF.

V and J are TRBV6-1 and TRBJ2-1; 7 bases are shared with TRBD2. This CDR3 has 16 residues. V lost 4 bases to trimming and J lost 5 bases; unmatched junction nucleotides: 11. Germline V gives CDR1 MNHNS, CDR2 SASEGT. CDR3 sequence reads: CASSGYSGYKDNEQFF. The DNA of the CDR3 is TGTGCCAGCAGTGGCTATAGCGGGTACAAAGACAATGAGCAGTTCTTC.